These T cell receptor beta chains were read from a single sample in a study of blood T cell repertoires in COVID-19. The assay was immunoSEQ multiplex PCR, and TCRdb's table has in-frame clones only and misses some. In the table there are about 250,000 clones, around 87% of which are singletons. Input material: PBMCs or T cells enriched from blood (not recorded which). The receptors derive from a woman between 50 and 59 years old who had recovered from COVID-19. The CDR3 runs from the conserved cysteine through the conserved F or W. Each record gives: D gene, J gene, V gene, clone size, CDR3 length, CDR3 protein, CDR3 DNA. The D gene is left open where the match is weak. Expanded clones get a size class; other rows say once, few or many, or leave the size out.

d_call: TRBD2
j_call: TRBJ2-1
v_call: TRBV28
clone_size: -
cdr3_length: 19
cdr3_aa: CASRPGLAGLKLVHNEQFF
cdr3_nt: TGTGCCAGCAGACCTGGACTAGCGGGTCTGAAGTTGGTCCACAATGAGCAGTTCTTC

d_call: TRBD2
j_call: TRBJ2-1
v_call: TRBV5-1
clone_size: -
cdr3_length: 15
cdr3_aa: CASSSGTSGYNEQFF
cdr3_nt: TGCGCCAGCAGTTCCGGGACTAGCGGTTACAATGAGCAGTTCTTC

d_call: -
j_call: TRBJ1-5
v_call: TRBV15
clone_size: -
cdr3_length: 15
cdr3_aa: CATSREGQREQPQHF
cdr3_nt: TGTGCCACCAGCAGAGAAGGGCAGAGGGAACAGCCCCAGCATTTT

d_call: -
j_call: TRBJ2-2
v_call: TRBV6-5
clone_size: -
cdr3_length: 14
cdr3_aa: CASRIQGSAGELFF
cdr3_nt: TGTGCCAGCAGGATCCAGGGGAGCGCCGGGGAGCTGTTTTTT

d_call: TRBD2
j_call: TRBJ2-7
v_call: TRBV5-1
clone_size: -
cdr3_length: 13
cdr3_aa: CASGPGGPYEQYF
cdr3_nt: TGCGCCAGCGGCCCGGGAGGACCGTACGAGCAGTACTTC

d_call: -
j_call: TRBJ1-5
v_call: TRBV2
clone_size: -
cdr3_length: 15
cdr3_aa: CASSEGTVSNQPQHF
cdr3_nt: TGTGCCAGCAGTGAAGGGACAGTTAGCAATCAGCCCCAGCATTTT

d_call: TRBD2
j_call: TRBJ2-1
v_call: TRBV11-3
clone_size: -
cdr3_length: 15
cdr3_aa: CASSTGLAGGYEQFF
cdr3_nt: TGTGCCAGCAGCACCGGACTAGCGGGAGGGTATGAGCAGTTCTTC

d_call: TRBD1
j_call: TRBJ2-3
v_call: TRBV10-1
clone_size: -
cdr3_length: 13
cdr3_aa: CASTGTGGDTQYF
cdr3_nt: TGCGCCAGCACCGGGACAGGGGGAGATACGCAGTATTTT

d_call: TRBD1
j_call: TRBJ1-2
v_call: TRBV11-3
clone_size: -
cdr3_length: 15
cdr3_aa: CASIVYRGRKDGYTF
cdr3_nt: TGTGCCAGCATCGTCTACAGGGGGCGCAAGGATGGCTACACCTTC

d_call: TRBD2
j_call: TRBJ2-1
v_call: TRBV7-3
clone_size: -
cdr3_length: 15
cdr3_aa: CASSKEGLAGYEQFF
cdr3_nt: TGTGCCAGCAGCAAAGAGGGACTAGCGGGATATGAGCAGTTCTTC

d_call: TRBD2
j_call: TRBJ2-3
v_call: TRBV12-5
clone_size: -
cdr3_length: 14
cdr3_aa: CASGSIPSGITQYF
cdr3_nt: TGTGCTAGTGGTTCGATCCCTAGCGGGATTACGCAGTATTTT

d_call: TRBD1
j_call: TRBJ2-2
v_call: TRBV11-2
clone_size: -
cdr3_length: 14
cdr3_aa: CASSLVRGRVELFF
cdr3_nt: TGTGCCAGCAGCTTAGTCAGGGGGAGAGTTGAGCTGTTTTTT

d_call: TRBD1
j_call: TRBJ1-3
v_call: TRBV5-5
clone_size: few
cdr3_length: 17
cdr3_aa: CASSLAGAGGIGNTIYF
cdr3_nt: TGTGCCAGCAGCCTGGCCGGGGCAGGGGGCATTGGAAACACCATATATTTT

d_call: -
j_call: TRBJ1-6
v_call: TRBV12-3/TRBV12-4
clone_size: -
cdr3_length: 12
cdr3_aa: CASSAGGSPLHF
cdr3_nt: TGTGCCAGCAGCGCGGGGGGGTCACCCCTCCACTTT

d_call: -
j_call: TRBJ2-5
v_call: TRBV4-1
clone_size: -
cdr3_length: 15
cdr3_aa: CASSGREGAQETQYF
cdr3_nt: TGCGCCAGCAGCGGACGAGAAGGGGCTCAAGAGACCCAGTACTTC

d_call: -
j_call: TRBJ2-3
v_call: TRBV4-1
clone_size: -
cdr3_length: 18
cdr3_aa: CASSQQISSTTSTDTQYF
cdr3_nt: TGCGCCAGCAGCCAACAAATCTCGAGTACGACTAGCACAGATACGCAGTATTTT

d_call: TRBD1
j_call: TRBJ1-5
v_call: TRBV24-1
clone_size: once
cdr3_length: 15
cdr3_aa: CATSDRGQGNQPQHF
cdr3_nt: TGTGCCACCAGTGATCGCGGACAGGGCAATCAGCCCCAGCATTTT

d_call: -
j_call: TRBJ1-5
v_call: TRBV19
clone_size: -
cdr3_length: 15
cdr3_aa: CASSFSDGDNQPQHF
cdr3_nt: TGTGCCAGTAGTTTCTCGGACGGGGACAATCAGCCCCAGCATTTT

d_call: TRBD1
j_call: TRBJ1-4
v_call: TRBV7-6
clone_size: -
cdr3_length: 15
cdr3_aa: CASSTGQPANEKLFF
cdr3_nt: TGTGCCAGCAGCACGGGACAGCCAGCTAATGAAAAACTGTTTTTT

d_call: TRBD1
j_call: TRBJ2-1
v_call: TRBV5-4
clone_size: -
cdr3_length: 16
cdr3_aa: CASSSDDRASYNEQFF
cdr3_nt: TGTGCCAGCAGCTCTGACGACAGGGCATCGTACAATGAGCAGTTCTTC

d_call: -
j_call: TRBJ2-1
v_call: TRBV9
clone_size: -
cdr3_length: 14
cdr3_aa: CASSVEPYYNEQFF
cdr3_nt: TGTGCCAGCAGCGTAGAGCCCTATTACAATGAGCAGTTCTTC